This record looks at one T cell receptor (beta chain) sequence and its context. Unique molecular identifiers were incorporated into the prepared TCRbeta library. TCRdb re-derived calls from the PCR reads in MiXCR, one entry per CDR3 protein. The table lists 300,000 or so distinct CDR3 sequences, 23% of them singletons, with 9.5% to 12% in the top ten. This record comes from a study of T-cell reconstitution after alpha-beta-depleted transplantation in children. J gave up 10 bases and V 5 bases, and 7 bases lay outside the gene matches. The CDR3 length is 13 residues. Germline V gene sequence: CDR1 SSHAT, CDR2 FNYEAQ (reference sequence).

The chain recombines TRBV7-7 with TRBJ2-1; TRBD2 matches at 8 bases. The sequence came from a male patient aged 5 to 17 who had a stem cell transplant for acute lymphoblastic leukemia, so the T cells may come from the graft donor. The specimen comprised PBMCs, mostly from graft donor cells, sampled 180 days after TCRalphabeta/CD19-depleted stem cell transplant. The CDR3: CASSPRLATEQFF. The CDR3 nucleotides read TGTGCCAGCAGCCCTCGACTAGCGACAGAGCAGTTCTTC.